These 29 T cell receptor beta chains share one sample of origin, sequenced in a study of human T cells and chemical hapten exposure. MiXCR was run by TCRdb on the RACE reads, yielding one entry per CDR3 protein. The sample includes fewer than 200,000 distinct CDR3 sequences, approximately 29% seen only once; the top ten take roughly 3%. Sample time point: pre-sensitization, week 0. Described treatment: therapeutic diphenylcyclopropenone sensitization with weekly scalp DPC. The sequencing here drew on whole blood, taken in connection with sensitization to the hapten diphenylcyclopropenone (DPC). All receptors come from a woman in her thirties with alopecia areata. Some clones in this sample may be carry-over from other donors' samples.

The chain combines TRBV11-1 with TRBJ2-2; 7 bases are a match to TRBD1. The CDR3 sequence is 17 residues long. Germline trimming cut 4 bases from V and 2 bases from J; bases unmatched to any gene: 10. Germline V gene data show CDR1 as SGHAT and CDR2 as FQDESV (reference sequence). The CDR3 DNA reads as TGTGCCAGCAGCTCTACTTTGACAGGGAGAAACACCGGGGAGCTGTTTTTT. It is translated as CASSSTLTGRNTGELFF.

In this sample, this clonotype turned up many times. The V call is TRBV10-3, the J call TRBJ1-5; 9 bases map to TRBD1. V gave up 6 bases and J gave up 6 bases; unmatched junction bases: 9. Germline V gene sequence: CDR1 ENHRY, CDR2 SYGVKD. The length of the CDR3 is 15 residues. This CDR3 reads CAIRPGTGIGQPQHF. In DNA, the CDR3 is TGTGCCATCAGACCGGGGACAGGGATCGGTCAGCCCCAGCATTTT.

The chain recombines TRBV29-1 with TRBJ1-2, with D possibly matching TRBD1 (6 bases). With 5 bases removed from V and 2 bases from J, the gap between germline ends came to 9 bases. The CDR3 contains 12 residues. Germline V gene lookup returns CDR1 SQVTM and CDR2 ANQGSEA. Here the CDR3 reads CSVNTGNYGYTF. CDR3 sequence (DNA): TGCAGCGTTAACACAGGGAACTATGGCTACACCTTC. The complete variable domain, with remaining parts taken from reference TRBV29-1 and TRBJ1-2, reads SAVISQKPSRDICQRGTSLTIQCQVDSQVTMMFWYRQQPGQSLTLIATANQGSEATYESGFVIDKFPISRPNLTFSTLTVSNMSPEDSSIYLCSVNTGNYGYTFGSGTRLTVV.

The chain employs TRBV29-1 and TRBJ1-4, with 7 bases fitting TRBD1. The length of the CDR3 is 13 residues. Germline V gene data show CDR1 as SQVTM and CDR2 as ANQGSEA. J was trimmed by 4 bases and V by 6 bases; bases with no gene match: 5. The CDR3 DNA sequence: TGCAGCGTCTCGGACAGGAGTAATGAAAAACTGTTTTTT. Its protein is CSVSDRSNEKLFF. The full variable domain, completed using reference TRBV29-1 and TRBJ1-4, is SAVISQKPSRDICQRGTSLTIQCQVDSQVTMMFWYRQQPGQSLTLIATANQGSEATYESGFVIDKFPISRPNLTFSTLTVSNMSPEDSSIYLCSVSDRSNEKLFFGSGTQLSVL.

This clonotype was seen ten or more times. V and J are TRBV7-2 and TRBJ1-2; possibly TRBD1 for D (5 bases). Trimming took 5 bases from V and 8 from J, leaving 15 bases between them. The germline CDR1 and CDR2 sequences are SGHTA and FQGNSA. There are 13 residues in the CDR3. Written as DNA, the CDR3 is TGTGCCAGCAGCCGACGCCTGACAGCCGGCTACACCTTC. It encodes CASSRRLTAGYTF.

The chain uses TRBV27 and TRBJ1-3; 8 bases line up with TRBD1. Looked up from germline, CDR1 is MNHEY and CDR2 is SMNVEV (reference sequence). The trim removed 6 bases at V and 8 bases at J, leaving 9 bases unmatched. There are 14 residues in the CDR3. CDR3 protein: CASRRTGILDTIYF. CDR3 coding DNA: TGTGCCAGCAGACGGACAGGGATATTAGACACCATATATTTT.

The CDR3 nucleotides read TGTGCCAGCAGCTTAGATCAGGGGGCGGGTTCACCCCTCCACTTT. Its protein product is CASSLDQGAGSPLHF. V usage is TRBV7-2 and J usage is TRBJ1-6; 8 bases match TRBD1. The CDR3 covers 15 residues. V lost 1 base, J lost 9 bases, and 5 bases stayed unmatched. Germline V CDR1 and CDR2: SGHTA, FQGNSA.

The CDR3 is CASTKQGAAYEQYF. CDR3 DNA: TGTGCCAGCACTAAACAGGGAGCGGCCTACGAGCAGTACTTC. The chain links TRBV27 to TRBJ2-7, with TRBD1 as a possible D gene (6 bases). Trimming left V 7 bases short and J 2 bases short, with 15 bases between. The CDR3 is 14 amino acids. CDR1 and CDR2 (germline): MNHEY, SMNVEV (reference sequence).

The rearrangement uses TRBV28 and TRBJ1-4, with D tentatively TRBD1 (6 bases). In germline, CDR1 is MDHEN, CDR2 SYDVKM. The CDR3 extends over 15 amino acids. Trimming pared 2 bases from V and 5 bases from J, leaving 12 bases between. In DNA, the CDR3 is TGTGCCAGCAGTTTAGGGGGCAGGGAGAATGAAAAACTGTTTTTT. It specifies CASSLGGRENEKLFF.

The chain couples TRBV7-2 to TRBJ1-1; D is possibly TRBD1 (5 bases). The CDR3 has 15 residues. CDR1 is SGHTA, CDR2 FQGNSA, per germline. V gave up 3 bases and J gave up 2 bases, with 13 bases separating them. CDR3 coding DNA: TGTGCCAGCAGCTTGGGTGGGGGAGCAAACACTGAAGCTTTCTTT. Its translation: CASSLGGGANTEAFF. Complete variable domain (other parts from reference TRBV7-2 and TRBJ1-1): GAGVSQSPSNKVTEKGKDVELRCDPISGHTALYWYRQSLGQGLEFLIYFQGNSAPDKSGLPSDRFSAERTGGSVSTLTIQRTQQEDSAVYLCASSLGGGANTEAFFGQGTRLTVV.

The chain links TRBV30 to TRBJ2-1; 8 positions agree with TRBD2. The CDR3 is 14 residues long. CDR1 and CDR2 from the germline V gene are GTSNPN and SVGIG (reference sequence). V lost 1 base and J lost 5; bases outside the gene matches: 4. As DNA, the CDR3 is TGTGCCTGGAGTGCAGCGGGGGCCGACAATGAGCAGTTCTTC. It specifies CAWSAAGADNEQFF.

This clonotype was seen a few times. The rearrangement links TRBV15 to TRBJ1-5; 7 bases agree with TRBD1. The CDR3 is 17 residues long. Germline CDR1 is LNHNV and CDR2 is YYDKDF (reference sequence). The V segment lost 1 base and the J segment 2 bases; nucleotides outside the gene matches: 8. CDR3 sequence reads: CATSRAPGQARNQPQHF. DNA for the CDR3: TGTGCCACCAGCAGAGCTCCCGGACAGGCCCGCAATCAGCCCCAGCATTTT.

In its sample, this clonotype was seen many times. The rearrangement uses TRBV27 and TRBJ2-3; D is possibly TRBD1 (5 bases). The V end lost 7 bases, the J end lost 2 bases, and 13 bases lay between the germline ends. CDR3 length: 14 amino acids. In germline, CDR1 is MNHEY, CDR2 SMNVEV (reference sequence). The CDR3 here is CASNVDSSTDTQYF. CDR3 DNA sequence: TGTGCCAGCAACGTCGACAGTTCCACAGATACGCAGTATTTT.

This sequence joins TRBV28 and TRBJ1-5; D call uncertain. Germline V lookup: CDR1 MDHEN, CDR2 SYDVKM. With 6 bases removed from V and 3 bases from J, the gap between germline ends came to 6 bases. The CDR3 has 12 residues. The CDR3 region has the DNA TGTGCCAGCAGGGCGGACAATCAGCCCCAGCATTTT. The encoded protein is CASRADNQPQHF.

This clonotype was detected a few times. The CDR3 DNA reads as TGTGCCAGCAGTCTCCAGGGGGGACAAGAGACCCAGTACTTC. Its protein product is CASSLQGGQETQYF. This chain connects TRBV28 to TRBJ2-5; a weak D match, TRBD1 (7 bases). Germline-derived CDR1 and CDR2 are MDHEN and SYDVKM. CDR3 length equals 14 residues. V shed 5 bases and J shed 2 bases, with 12 bases lying between them.

The V gene is TRBV4-3, the J gene TRBJ2-1, with a possible D match to TRBD1 (5 bases). This CDR3 spans 15 amino acids. V was pared by 3 bases and J by 8 bases, with 17 bases between. Germline CDR1 LGHNA, CDR2 YSLEER. CDR3 DNA sequence: TGCGCCAGCAGCCAGGGGCAGGGTGTTTGGGATGAGCAGTTCTTC. As protein: CASSQGQGVWDEQFF.

The genes are TRBV19 and TRBJ2-7; TRBD1 aligns across 9 bases. This CDR3 spans 16 amino acids. From germline, CDR1 is LNHDA and CDR2 SQIVND (reference sequence). The trim removed 6 bases at V and 1 base at J, leaving 10 bases unmatched. CDR3 sequence: CASSPTRDRVSYEQYF. CDR3 bases: TGTGCCAGTAGCCCTACCCGGGACAGGGTGTCCTACGAGCAGTACTTC.

The V gene is TRBV27, the J gene TRBJ1-5; a possible D gene is TRBD1 (5 bases). CDR3 length: 13 amino acids. Trimming shortened V by 2 bases and J by 6 bases, and 8 bases separated the two germline ends. Germline CDR1 is MNHEY and CDR2 is SMNVEV (reference sequence). Here the CDR3 reads CASSLERGQPQHF. The CDR3 coding sequence is TGTGCCAGCAGTTTAGAGAGGGGTCAGCCCCAGCATTTT.

The rearrangement joins TRBV11-1 to TRBJ2-3, with D possibly being TRBD2 (6 bases). Between the trimmed V and J ends, which lost 4 bases and 0 bases, there was a span of 11 bases. The CDR3 runs to 15 residues. CDR1 is SGHAT, CDR2 FQDESV, per germline (reference sequence). The CDR3: CASSSGLASTDTQYF. The CDR3 DNA follows: TGTGCCAGCAGCTCGGGACTCGCGAGCACAGATACGCAGTATTTT.

This clonotype was seen more than once but under ten times. This sequence joins TRBV13 and TRBJ1-2; 12 nucleotides agree with TRBD1. Per germline, CDR1 PRHDT and CDR2 FYEKMQ (reference sequence). V shed 5 bases, J shed 1 base, and the junction held 14 bases outside the gene matches. The CDR3 has 19 amino acids. The CDR3 coding sequence is TGTGCCAGCAGCCCCATTGGGGACAGGGGGCGACTTTTTAACTATGGCTACACCTTC. It translates to CASSPIGDRGRLFNYGYTF.

This chain links TRBV4-2 with TRBJ1-1; 7 bases map to TRBD1. CDR1 and CDR2 from the germline V gene are LGHNA and YNFKEQ. Trimming at V came to 3 bases and at J to 2 bases, leaving 3 bases not matched to a gene. CDR3 length: 14 amino acids. CDR3 DNA: TGTGCCAGCAGCCAGGGGACAGATAACACTGAAGCTTTCTTT. It specifies CASSQGTDNTEAFF.

CDR3 protein: CASSLRTSGRSTDTQYF. CDR3 DNA: TGCGCCAGCAGCCTTAGGACTAGCGGGAGGAGCACAGATACGCAGTATTTT. The chain is built from TRBV4-3 and TRBJ2-3, with 14 bases lining up with TRBD2. The CDR3 covers 17 residues. The V segment lost 4 bases and the J segment 0 bases; nucleotides outside the gene matches: 3. Germline values: CDR1 LGHNA, CDR2 YSLEER.

This clonotype was seen more than once but under ten times. The chain combines TRBV29-1 with TRBJ2-3, with a tentative D call TRBD2 (6 bases). Germline-derived CDR1 and CDR2 are SQVTM and ANQGSEA. The V end lost 8 bases, the J end lost 4 bases, and 10 bases lay between the germline ends. This CDR3 has 11 amino acids. The CDR3 bases are TGCAGCCCGGAGGGCCCAGATACGCAGTATTTT. Encoded protein: CSPEGPDTQYF.

This chain joins TRBV11-2 and TRBJ2-3; D gene ambiguous. V shed 3 bases and J shed 4 bases, with 11 bases lying between them. This CDR3 has 14 amino acids. The germline CDR1 and CDR2 sequences are SGHAT and FQNNGV. The CDR3 DNA sequence: TGTGCCAGCAGCTTCTGGGGATCGGCAGATACGCAGTATTTT. Encoded protein: CASSFWGSADTQYF.

This clonotype occurred many times. The chain carries TRBV6-4 and TRBJ1-5, with D possibly being TRBD1 (6 bases). The CDR3 contains 14 residues. The V gene's germline CDR1 is MRHNA and CDR2 SNTAGT. Trimming cost V 6 bases and J 2 bases, with 11 bases left between them. The CDR3 DNA reads TGTGCCAGCAGCGCAGAGGGGGGCAATCAGCCCCAGCATTTT. The encoded protein is CASSAEGGNQPQHF.

This clonotype was found a few times. The V and J genes are TRBV3-1 and TRBJ1-1; tentatively, D is TRBD1 (5 bases). V was clipped by 1 base and J by 4 bases, with 7 bases between them. CDR3 size: 13 residues. The germline V gene has CDR1 LGHDT and CDR2 YNNKEL (reference sequence). The CDR3 bases are TGTGCCAGCAGCCAAGTGGGGGGCACTGAAGCTTTCTTT. As protein: CASSQVGGTEAFF.

The chain carries TRBV12-3 or TRBV12-4 and TRBJ1-2; TRBD1 matches at 10 bases. There are 17 residues in the CDR3. V shed 2 bases and J 0 bases; nucleotides not matched to a gene: 6. The CDR3: CASSLSGTGVPNYGYTF. The CDR3 bases are TGTGCCAGCAGTTTATCCGGGACAGGGGTTCCTAACTATGGCTACACCTTC.

The chain employs TRBV5-1 and TRBJ2-1; TRBD2 aligns across 12 bases. V trimming: 0 bases; J trimming: 4 bases; junction bases outside the gene matches: 2. The CDR3 is 16 residues long. Germline V gene lookup returns CDR1 SGHRS and CDR2 YFSETQ. CDR3 nucleotide sequence: TGCGCCAGCAGCTTGGCACTAGCGGGAGGTTACAATGAGCAGTTCTTC. It specifies CASSLALAGGYNEQFF.

This clonotype was found once. The chain uses TRBV15 and TRBJ2-1; 10 bases map to TRBD2. With 1 base clipped from V and 8 bases from J, the junction kept 8 bases outside the gene matches. The CDR3 is 16 residues long. Germline CDR1 reads LNHNV; CDR2 reads YYDKDF (reference sequence). CDR3 in DNA: TGTGCCACCAGCAGAGGGGGTAGCGGGGGGTTCGATGAGCAGTTCTTC. It is translated as CATSRGGSGGFDEQFF. Using reference TRBV15 and TRBJ2-1 for the parts outside the CDR3, the full variable domain is DAMVIQNPRYQVTQFGKPVTLSCSQTLNHNVMYWYQQKSSQAPKLLFHYYDKDFNNEADTPDNFQSRRPNTSFCFLDIRSPGLGDTAMYLCATSRGGSGGFDEQFFGPGTRLTVL.